This T cell receptor (beta chain) is drawn from a study of T cell changes during pregnancy in multiple sclerosis. Germline CDR1 is MNHNS and CDR2 is SASEGT. The CDR3 is made up of 15 amino acids. The V end was cut by 6 bases, the J end by 3 bases, with 15 bases between. This clone was seen once. Produced via immunoSEQ multiplex PCR; TCRdb's table is partial and in-frame only. There are 35,000 to 55,000 clones in the sample; 70% to 90% occur only once, and over 1% lies in the top ten. V and J are TRBV6-1 and TRBJ1-5; unclear D gene. This TCR was sampled from a female donor with multiple sclerosis, enrolled in a pregnancy study. The sample here was CD4+ T cells from peripheral blood mononuclear cells, taken after pregnancy. CDR3 bases: TGTGCCAGCAGCGAGGGAGGGAATGCCAATCAGCCCCAGCATTTT. Amino acids: CASSEGGNANQPQHF.